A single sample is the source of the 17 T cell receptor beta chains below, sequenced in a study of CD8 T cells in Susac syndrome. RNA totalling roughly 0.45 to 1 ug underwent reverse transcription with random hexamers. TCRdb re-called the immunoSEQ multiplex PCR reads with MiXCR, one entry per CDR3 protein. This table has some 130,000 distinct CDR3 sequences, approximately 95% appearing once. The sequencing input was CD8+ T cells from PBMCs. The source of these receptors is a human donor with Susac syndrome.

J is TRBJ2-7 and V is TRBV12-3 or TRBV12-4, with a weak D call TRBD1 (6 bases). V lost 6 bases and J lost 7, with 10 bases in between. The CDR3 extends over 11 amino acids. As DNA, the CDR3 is TGTGCCAGCAGAATAGGGGGAGAGCAGTACTTC. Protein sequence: CASRIGGEQYF.

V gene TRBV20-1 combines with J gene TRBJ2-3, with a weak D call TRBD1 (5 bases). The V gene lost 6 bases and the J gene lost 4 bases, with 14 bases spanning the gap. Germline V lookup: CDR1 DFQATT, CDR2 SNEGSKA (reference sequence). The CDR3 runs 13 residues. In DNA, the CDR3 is TGCAGTGCCACAGACAGAGAAGCAGATACGCAGTATTTT. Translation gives CSATDREADTQYF.

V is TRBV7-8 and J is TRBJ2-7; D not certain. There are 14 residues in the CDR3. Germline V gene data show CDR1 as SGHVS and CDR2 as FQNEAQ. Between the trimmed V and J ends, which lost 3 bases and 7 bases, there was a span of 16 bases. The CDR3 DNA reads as TGTGCCAGCAGCTTTGCGTACTCAGAGAGGGAGCAGTACTTC. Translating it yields CASSFAYSEREQYF.

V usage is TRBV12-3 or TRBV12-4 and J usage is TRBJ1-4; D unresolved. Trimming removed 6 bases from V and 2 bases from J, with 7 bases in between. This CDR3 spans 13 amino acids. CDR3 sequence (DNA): TGTGCCAGCAGCACCGGGACTAATGAAAAACTGTTTTTT. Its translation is CASSTGTNEKLFF.

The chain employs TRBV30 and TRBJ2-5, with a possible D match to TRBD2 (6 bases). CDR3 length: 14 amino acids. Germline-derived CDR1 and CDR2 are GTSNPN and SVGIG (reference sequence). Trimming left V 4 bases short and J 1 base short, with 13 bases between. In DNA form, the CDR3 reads TGTGCCTGGAATGAAGGGGACTCCCAAGAGACCCAGTACTTC. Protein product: CAWNEGDSQETQYF.

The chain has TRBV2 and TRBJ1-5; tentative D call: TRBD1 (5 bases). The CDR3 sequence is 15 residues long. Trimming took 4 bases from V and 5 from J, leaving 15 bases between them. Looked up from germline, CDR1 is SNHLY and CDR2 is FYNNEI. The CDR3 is CASSVYRQPDQPQHF. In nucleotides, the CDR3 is TGTGCCAGCAGTGTCTATAGACAGCCCGATCAGCCCCAGCATTTT.

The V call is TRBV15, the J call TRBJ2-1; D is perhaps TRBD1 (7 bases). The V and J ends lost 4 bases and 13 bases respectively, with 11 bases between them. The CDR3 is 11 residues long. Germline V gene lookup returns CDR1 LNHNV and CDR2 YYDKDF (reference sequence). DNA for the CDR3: TGTGCCACCAGCAACGGAGGGGGCCAGTTCTTC. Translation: CATSNGGGQFF.

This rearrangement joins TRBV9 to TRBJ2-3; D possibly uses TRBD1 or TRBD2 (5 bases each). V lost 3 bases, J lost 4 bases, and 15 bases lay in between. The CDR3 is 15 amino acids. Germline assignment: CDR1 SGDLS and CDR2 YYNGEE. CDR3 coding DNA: TGTGCCAGCAGCGGGACTCCTCCGGGGCCAGATACGCAGTATTTT. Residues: CASSGTPPGPDTQYF.

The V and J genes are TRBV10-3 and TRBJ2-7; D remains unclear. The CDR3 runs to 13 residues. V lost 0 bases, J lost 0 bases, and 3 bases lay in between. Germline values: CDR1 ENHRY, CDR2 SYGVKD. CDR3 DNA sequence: TGTGCCATCAGTGAGTCAAGCTCCTACGAGCAGTACTTC. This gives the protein CAISESSSYEQYF.

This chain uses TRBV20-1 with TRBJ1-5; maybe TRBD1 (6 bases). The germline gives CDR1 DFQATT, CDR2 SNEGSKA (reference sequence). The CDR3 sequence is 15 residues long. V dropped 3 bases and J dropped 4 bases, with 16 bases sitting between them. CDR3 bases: TGCAGTGCTAGTGAACAGGGCTCATTGAATCAGCCCCAGCATTTT. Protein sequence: CSASEQGSLNQPQHF.

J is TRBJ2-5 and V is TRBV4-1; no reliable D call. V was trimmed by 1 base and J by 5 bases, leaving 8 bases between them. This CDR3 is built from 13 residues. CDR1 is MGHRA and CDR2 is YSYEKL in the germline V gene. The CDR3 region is CASSQVLIETQYF. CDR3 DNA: TGCGCCAGCAGCCAAGTCCTGATTGAGACCCAGTACTTC.

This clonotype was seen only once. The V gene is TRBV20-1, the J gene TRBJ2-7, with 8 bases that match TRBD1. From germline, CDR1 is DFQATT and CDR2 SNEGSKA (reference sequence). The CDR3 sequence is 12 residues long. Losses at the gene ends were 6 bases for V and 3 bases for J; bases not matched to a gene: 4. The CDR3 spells CSARDRNYEQYF. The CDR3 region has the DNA TGCAGTGCCAGGGACAGGAACTACGAGCAGTACTTC.

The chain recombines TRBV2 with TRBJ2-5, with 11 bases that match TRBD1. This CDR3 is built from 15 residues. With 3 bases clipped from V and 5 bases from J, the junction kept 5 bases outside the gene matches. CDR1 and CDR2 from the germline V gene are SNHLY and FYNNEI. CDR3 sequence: CASSDGQGASETQYF. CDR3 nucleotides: TGTGCCAGCAGTGACGGACAGGGGGCCTCGGAGACCCAGTACTTC. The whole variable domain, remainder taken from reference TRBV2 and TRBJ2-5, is EPEVTQTPSHQVTQMGQEVILRCVPISNHLYFYWYRQILGQKVEFLVSFYNNEISEKSEIFDDQFSVERPDGSNFTLKIRSTKLEDSAMYFCASSDGQGASETQYFGPGTRLLVL.

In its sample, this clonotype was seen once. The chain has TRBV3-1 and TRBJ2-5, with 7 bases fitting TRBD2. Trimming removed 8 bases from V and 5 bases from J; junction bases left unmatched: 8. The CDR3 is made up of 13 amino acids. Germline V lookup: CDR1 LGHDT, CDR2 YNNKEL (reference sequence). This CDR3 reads CASHAGVSETQYF. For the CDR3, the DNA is TGTGCCAGCCATGCGGGGGTTAGCGAGACCCAGTACTTC.

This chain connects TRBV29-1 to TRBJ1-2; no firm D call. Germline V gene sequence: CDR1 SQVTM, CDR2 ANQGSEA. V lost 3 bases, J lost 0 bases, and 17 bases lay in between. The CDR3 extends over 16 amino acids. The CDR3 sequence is CSVDAARDSANYGYTF. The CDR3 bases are TGCAGCGTTGACGCCGCCCGTGACTCTGCTAACTATGGCTACACCTTC.

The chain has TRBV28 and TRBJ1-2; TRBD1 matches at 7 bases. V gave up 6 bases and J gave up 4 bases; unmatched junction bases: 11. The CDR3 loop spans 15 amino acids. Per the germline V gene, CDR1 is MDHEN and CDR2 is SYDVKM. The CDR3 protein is CASSSREQGPYGYTF. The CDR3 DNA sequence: TGTGCCAGCAGCTCGAGGGAACAGGGGCCCTATGGCTACACCTTC.

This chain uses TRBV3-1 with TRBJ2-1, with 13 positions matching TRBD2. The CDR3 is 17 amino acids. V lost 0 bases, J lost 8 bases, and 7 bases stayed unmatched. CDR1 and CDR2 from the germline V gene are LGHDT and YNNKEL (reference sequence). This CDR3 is CASSQELAGGPMDEQFF. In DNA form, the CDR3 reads TGTGCCAGCAGCCAAGAACTAGCGGGAGGGCCGATGGATGAGCAGTTCTTC.